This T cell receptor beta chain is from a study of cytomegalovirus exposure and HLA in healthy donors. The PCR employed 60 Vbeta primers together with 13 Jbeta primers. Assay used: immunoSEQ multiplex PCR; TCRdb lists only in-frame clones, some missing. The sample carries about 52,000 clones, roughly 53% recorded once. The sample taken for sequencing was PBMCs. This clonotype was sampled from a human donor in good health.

The CDR3 loop reads CASSPRATNTGELFF. In DNA, the CDR3 is TGCGCCAGCAGCCCCAGGGCGACGAACACCGGGGAGCTGTTTTTT. The chain carries TRBV5-1 and TRBJ2-2, with a tentative D call TRBD1 (5 bases). Germline CDR1 reads SGHRS; CDR2 reads YFSETQ. Trimming cost V 4 bases and J 0 bases, with 10 bases left between them. This CDR3 is 15 amino acids long. The entire variable domain, with the rest obtained from reference TRBV5-1 and TRBJ2-2, is as follows: KAGVTQTPRYLIKTRGQQVTLSCSPISGHRSVSWYQQTPGQGLQFLFEYFSETQRNKGNFPGRFSGRQFSNSRSEMNVSTLELGDSALYLCASSPRATNTGELFFGEGSRLTVL.